These T cell receptor beta chains were read from a single sample in a study of blood T cell repertoires in COVID-19. Some clones are missing from TCRdb's copy, which holds only in-frame ones; the method was immunoSEQ multiplex PCR. The table records hundreds of thousands of clones, roughly 87% of them present only once. The sample taken for sequencing was peripheral blood. The receptors here all came from a woman between 18 and 29 years old who had recovered from COVID-19. The CDR3 runs from the conserved cysteine through the conserved F or W. The D gene is left open where the match is weak. Some rows have no size entry. The others give once, few or many, or a class for an expanded clone.

clone size | J gene | V gene | D gene | CDR3 DNA | CDR3 protein
NA | TRBJ1-3 | TRBV11-2 | NA | TGTGCCAGCAGCTTAGGTATTAGTGGAAACACCATATATTTT | CASSLGISGNTIYF
NA | TRBJ2-3 | TRBV6-1 | NA | TGTGCCAGCAGTGACCGACAGACAGATACGCAGTATTTT | CASSDRQTDTQYF
NA | TRBJ2-1 | TRBV18 | TRBD2 | TGTGCCAGCTCACCACGTTTCGGGAGGGCCAATGAGCAGTTCTTC | CASSPRFGRANEQFF
NA | TRBJ2-5 | TRBV4-2 | TRBD2 | TGTGCCAGCAGCCAAGACTGGGAGTTGACTAGCGGGAGAGACCAAGAGACCCAGTACTTC | CASSQDWELTSGRDQETQYF
NA | TRBJ2-1 | TRBV7-6 | TRBD1 | TGTGCCAGCAGCCCGGGGACAGGGGGTAATGAGCAGTTCTTC | CASSPGTGGNEQFF
NA | TRBJ2-5 | TRBV4-1 | NA | TGCGCCAGCAGCCAGCTAGTCCAAGAGACCCAGTACTTC | CASSQLVQETQYF
NA | TRBJ2-3 | TRBV9 | TRBD2 | TGTGCCAGCAAAAGCGGGAGGTCTAGCACAGATACGCAGTATTTT | CASKSGRSSTDTQYF
NA | TRBJ2-1 | TRBV6-4 | NA | TGTGCCAGCAGTGACTCTAGCGGTCCCTACAATGAGCAGTTCTTC | CASSDSSGPYNEQFF
once | TRBJ2-7 | TRBV7-9 | NA | TGTGCCAGCATCCCCGGACAGAGCTACGAGCAGTACTTC | CASIPGQSYEQYF
NA | TRBJ2-7 | TRBV5-1 | TRBD1 | TGCGCCAGCAGCTATTTAGACAGGGATACCTACGAGCAGTACTTC | CASSYLDRDTYEQYF
NA | TRBJ2-1 | TRBV9 | NA | TGTGCCAGCAGCGTGAGCGGAGGGCAGGCCAATGAGCAGTTCTTC | CASSVSGGQANEQFF
NA | TRBJ1-1 | TRBV6-5 | TRBD1 | TGTGCCAGCAGACGAGCAGGGGGACGTACTGAAGCTTTCTTT | CASRRAGGRTEAFF
NA | TRBJ2-5 | TRBV29-1 | NA | TGCAGCGTTGAACGGTTATGGCAGGGCGACCAAGAGACCCAGTACTTC | CSVERLWQGDQETQYF
NA | TRBJ1-3 | TRBV5-1 | NA | TGCGCCAGCAGCTTGGAAGCACGCTCTGGAAACACCATATATTTT | CASSLEARSGNTIYF
NA | TRBJ2-7 | TRBV30 | TRBD2 | TGTGCCTGGAGAGCAGCGGGAGCGGTAAACGAGCAGTACTTC | CAWRAAGAVNEQYF
NA | TRBJ2-3 | TRBV19 | NA | TGTGCCAGTAGTGAGGACTCTAAAGATACGCAGTATTTT | CASSEDSKDTQYF
NA | TRBJ2-1 | TRBV4-2 | TRBD2 | TGTGCCAGCAGCCAAGTTTTTTCTAGCGGGAGCTATGAGCAGTTCTTC | CASSQVFSSGSYEQFF
few | TRBJ2-5 | TRBV7-2 | TRBD1 | TGTGCCAGCAGCACAGCCGGGACAGGGGAAGAGACCCAGTACTTC | CASSTAGTGEETQYF
NA | TRBJ1-2 | TRBV5-4 | NA | TGTGCCAGCAGCTCTACAGTGACAGCTAACTATGGCTACACCTTC | CASSSTVTANYGYTF
NA | TRBJ2-4 | TRBV30 | TRBD1 | TGTGCCTGGGGGACAGGGGCGCCCAAAAACATTCAGTACTTC | CAWGTGAPKNIQYF
NA | TRBJ2-1 | TRBV6-5 | NA | TGTGCCAGCAGTTACGGGGGCTGGGAGCAGTTCTTC | CASSYGGWEQFF
few | TRBJ1-6 | TRBV5-4 | NA | TGTGCCAGCAGCTTGGAACAGGGTAGTAATTCACCCCTCCACTTT | CASSLEQGSNSPLHF
NA | TRBJ2-7 | TRBV5-1 | NA | TGCGCCAGCAGCGAAAGGGAGGACGGCTACGAGCAGTACTTC | CASSEREDGYEQYF
NA | TRBJ2-7 | TRBV14 | NA | TGTGCCAGCAGCCAAGGAGGCCTAGCGAGCAGATACGAGCAGTACTTC | CASSQGGLASRYEQYF
NA | TRBJ1-6 | TRBV27 | NA | TGTGCCAGCAGGGGCTACATGAGCTCCTATAATTCACCCCTCCACTTT | CASRGYMSSYNSPLHF
NA | TRBJ1-1 | TRBV29-1 | NA | TGCAGCGTTGAAGATATGAACACTGAAGCTTTCTTT | CSVEDMNTEAFF
NA | TRBJ1-2 | TRBV29-1 | TRBD1 | TGCAGCGTTGAAAGGGACAGGGAGTTGGTGGGTGATGGCTACACCTTC | CSVERDRELVGDGYTF
NA | TRBJ1-1 | TRBV9 | NA | TGTGCCAGCAGCGCACCCGGACAGACTGAAGCTTTCTTT | CASSAPGQTEAFF
NA | TRBJ1-1 | TRBV29-1 | TRBD1 | TGCAGCGTTAACCCCGGGACAGTTAACACTGAAGCTTTCTTT | CSVNPGTVNTEAFF
NA | TRBJ1-1 | TRBV7-2 | NA | TGTGCCAGCGGAGGGGGGGCCGGGGCTAACACTGAAGCTTTCTTT | CASGGGAGANTEAFF
NA | TRBJ1-6 | TRBV30 | NA | TGTGCCTGGAGTAGGGGCGTTGGTTCACCCCTCCACTTT | CAWSRGVGSPLHF
NA | TRBJ2-3 | TRBV5-6 | NA | TGTGCCAGCAGCCATACGGCGGGGTTCACAGATACGCAGTATTTT | CASSHTAGFTDTQYF
NA | TRBJ2-7 | TRBV19 | TRBD1 | TGTGCCAGTAGTATTTCCTCAGGGGGCGAGCAGTACTTC | CASSISSGGEQYF
NA | TRBJ1-5 | TRBV5-6 | NA | TGTGCCAGCAGCTTCGGGGGGAGGGGATCCCAGCATTTT | CASSFGGRGSQHF
NA | TRBJ1-2 | TRBV12-3/TRBV12-4 | TRBD1 | TGTGCCAGCACCCCGACAGGGTTCGGCTACACCTTC | CASTPTGFGYTF
few | TRBJ2-7 | TRBV30 | NA | TGTGCCTGGAGTGTACATGGACAGTTTCCATACGAGCAGTACTTC | CAWSVHGQFPYEQYF
NA | TRBJ1-5 | TRBV15 | NA | TGTGCCACCAGCAGGGGAGGGCCCCAGCATTTT | CATSRGGPQHF
NA | TRBJ1-1 | TRBV5-4 | NA | TGTGCCAGCAGCTTGGCAGGCGATGGGACTGAAGCTTTCTTT | CASSLAGDGTEAFF
NA | TRBJ2-7 | TRBV5-5 | NA | TGTGCCAGCAGCCTACAGGGGCGGGGAGGACTTTCCTACGAGCAGTACTTC | CASSLQGRGGLSYEQYF
NA | TRBJ1-1 | TRBV4-1 | NA | TGCGCCAGCAGCCAAGCGTCTGAAGCTTTCTTT | CASSQASEAFF
NA | TRBJ2-7 | TRBV11-2 | TRBD2 | TGTGCCAGCAGACAAGCGGGGGGATCCTCCTACGAGCAGTACTTC | CASRQAGGSSYEQYF
NA | TRBJ1-5 | TRBV4-2 | NA | TGTGCCAGCAGCGCAACGGGGGGTAGCAATCAGCCCCAGCATTTT | CASSATGGSNQPQHF
NA | TRBJ2-7 | TRBV27 | NA | TGTGCCAGCAGCTTCAGGGGGGATATGGGCTACGAGCAGTACTTC | CASSFRGDMGYEQYF
few | TRBJ2-2 | TRBV3-1/TRBV3-2 | NA | TGTGCCAGCAGCCAAGTTCCTAGCCACGGGGAGCTGTTTTTT | CASSQVPSHGELFF
NA | TRBJ2-1 | TRBV7-3 | NA | TGTGCCAGCAGCTTACACGCCCAGGGGCCTCTACAGAACAATGAGCAGTTCTTC | CASSLHAQGPLQNNEQFF
NA | TRBJ1-2 | TRBV6-4 | TRBD1 | TGTGCCAGCAGTGCGGGACAGTTCTATGGCTACACCTTC | CASSAGQFYGYTF
NA | TRBJ2-5 | TRBV9 | NA | TGTGCCAGCAGCGTAGCTAACCGTCTTCAAGAGACCCAGTACTTC | CASSVANRLQETQYF
NA | TRBJ2-1 | TRBV27 | TRBD1 | TGTGCCAGCAGCCAGAGGACAGGGGGTTCAACCTCCTACAATGAGCAGTTCTTC | CASSQRTGGSTSYNEQFF
NA | TRBJ2-3 | TRBV27 | TRBD2 | TGTGCCAGCAGTTTATCGCGGGAGGGAAATACGCAGTATTTT | CASSLSREGNTQYF